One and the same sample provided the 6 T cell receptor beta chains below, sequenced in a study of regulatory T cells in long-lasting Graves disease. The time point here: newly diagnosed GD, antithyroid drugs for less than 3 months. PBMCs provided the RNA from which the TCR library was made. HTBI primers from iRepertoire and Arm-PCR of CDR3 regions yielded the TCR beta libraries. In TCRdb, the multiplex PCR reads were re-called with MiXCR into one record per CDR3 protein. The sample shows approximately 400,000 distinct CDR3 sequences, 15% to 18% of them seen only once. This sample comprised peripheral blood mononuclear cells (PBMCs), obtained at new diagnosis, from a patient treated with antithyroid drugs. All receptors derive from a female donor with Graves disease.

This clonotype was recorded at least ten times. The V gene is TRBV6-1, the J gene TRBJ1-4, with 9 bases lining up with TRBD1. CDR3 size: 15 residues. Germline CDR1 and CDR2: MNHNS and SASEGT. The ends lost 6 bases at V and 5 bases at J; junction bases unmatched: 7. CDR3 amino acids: CASRRNRGRNEKLFF. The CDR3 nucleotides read TGTGCCAGCAGGAGAAACAGGGGGCGCAATGAAAAACTGTTTTTT.

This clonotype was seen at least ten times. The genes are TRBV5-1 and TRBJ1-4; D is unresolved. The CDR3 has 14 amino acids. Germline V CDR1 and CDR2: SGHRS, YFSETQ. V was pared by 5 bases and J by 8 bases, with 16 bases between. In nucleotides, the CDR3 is TGCGCCAGCAGTGCAGGCACCTTGGGAGAAAAACTGTTTTTT. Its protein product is CASSAGTLGEKLFF.

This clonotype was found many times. The CDR3 DNA is TGTGCCAGCAGCTTTCGAGATAGCGGCTACTACAATGAGCAGTTCTTC. This codes for CASSFRDSGYYNEQFF. The V and J genes are TRBV7-3 and TRBJ2-1; possible D gene TRBD2, 6 bases. Trimming left V 3 bases short and J 3 bases short, with 15 bases between. The length of the CDR3 is 16 residues. Germline values: CDR1 SGHTA, CDR2 FQGTGA.

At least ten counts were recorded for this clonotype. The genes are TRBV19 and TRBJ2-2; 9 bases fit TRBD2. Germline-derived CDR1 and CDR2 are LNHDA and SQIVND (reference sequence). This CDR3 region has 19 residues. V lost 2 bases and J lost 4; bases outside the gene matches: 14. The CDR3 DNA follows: TGTGCCAGTAGTATAAGGAGAAGCGGGAGGTTAGGCAGCACCGGGGAGCTGTTTTTT. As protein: CASSIRRSGRLGSTGELFF.

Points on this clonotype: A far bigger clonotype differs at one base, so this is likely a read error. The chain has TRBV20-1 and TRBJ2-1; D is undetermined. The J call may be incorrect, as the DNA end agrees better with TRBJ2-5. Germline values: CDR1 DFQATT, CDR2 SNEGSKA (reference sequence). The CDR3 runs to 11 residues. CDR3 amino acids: CSSREVGTQYF. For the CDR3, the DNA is TGCAGTTCTAGAGAGGTGGGGACCCAGTACTTC.

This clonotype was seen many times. CDR3 nucleotide sequence: TGCGCCAGCAGGGAAGCCCCTTTACGGGCAGATACGCAGTATTTT. Amino acids: CASREAPLRADTQYF. The rearrangement uses TRBV4-3 and TRBJ2-3; D is ambiguous. Trimming removed 6 bases from V and 4 bases from J, with 17 bases in between. Germline V gene data show CDR1 as LGHNA and CDR2 as YSLEER. This CDR3 has 15 residues.